These T cell receptor beta chains were read from a single sample in a study of blood T cells in healthy people across ages. TCRdb reprocessed the 5' RACE reads via MiXCR and lists one record per CDR3 protein. Here the sample spans just under 550,000 distinct CDR3 sequences, around 24% being singletons. The same sample was also used in a study of T cells of mothers and their children.

Sample: blood. The receptors derive from a boy between 10 and 17 years old in good health. The CDR3 runs from the conserved cysteine through the conserved F or W. A D gene is named only where the DNA matches it firmly. Expanded clones get a size class; other rows say once, few or many, or leave the size out.

abundance: -
d_gene: TRBD1
j_gene: TRBJ1-4
v_gene: TRBV12-3/TRBV12-4
CDR3nt: TGTGCCAGCAGTTTCCCGACAGGGGGGAGAGAAGAACTGTTTTTT
CDR3aa: CASSFPTGGREELFF

abundance: few
d_gene: -
j_gene: TRBJ1-5
v_gene: TRBV5-1
CDR3nt: TGCGCCAGCAGCTTGGGGGGGGTTGGCAATCAGCCCCAGCATTTT
CDR3aa: CASSLGGVGNQPQHF

abundance: few
d_gene: TRBD2
j_gene: TRBJ2-5
v_gene: TRBV29-1
CDR3nt: TGCAGCGTTGACGGAGGGAGGCTAGCGGGGGTTAAGGAGACCCAGTACTTC
CDR3aa: CSVDGGRLAGVKETQYF

abundance: few
d_gene: -
j_gene: TRBJ1-3
v_gene: TRBV12-3/TRBV12-4
CDR3nt: TGTGCCAGCAGTTTCCCCCCAGCTACCTCTGGAAACACCATATATTTT
CDR3aa: CASSFPPATSGNTIYF

abundance: few
d_gene: -
j_gene: TRBJ2-3
v_gene: TRBV15
CDR3nt: TGTGCCACCAGCAGAGTCCCGGAGACGGATACGCAGTATTTT
CDR3aa: CATSRVPETDTQYF

abundance: -
d_gene: -
j_gene: TRBJ2-7
v_gene: TRBV11-2
CDR3nt: TGTGCCAGCAGCCCCTCTGACAGGCCCTACGAGCAGTACTTC
CDR3aa: CASSPSDRPYEQYF

abundance: -
d_gene: -
j_gene: TRBJ2-2
v_gene: TRBV7-9
CDR3nt: TGTGCCAGCAGCTCCACTGAGAACACCGGGGAGCTGTTTTTT
CDR3aa: CASSSTENTGELFF

abundance: -
d_gene: -
j_gene: TRBJ1-4
v_gene: TRBV12-3/TRBV12-4
CDR3nt: TGTGCCAGCAGTTGGCAGGTTGCAACTAATGAAAAACTGTTTTTT
CDR3aa: CASSWQVATNEKLFF

abundance: -
d_gene: -
j_gene: TRBJ1-2
v_gene: TRBV4-1
CDR3nt: TGCGCCAGCAGCCAAGAAGGTGGGGACGGGGGGCATAATGGCTACACCTTC
CDR3aa: CASSQEGGDGGHNGYTF

abundance: once
d_gene: TRBD1
j_gene: TRBJ2-2
v_gene: TRBV24-1
CDR3nt: TGTGCCACCAGTGATCTTGACAGGGGGCGTACCGGGGAGCTGTTTTTT
CDR3aa: CATSDLDRGRTGELFF